This TCR beta chain was documented in a study of beta chain features in type 1 diabetes. Using CD45RO/CCR7/CD25/CD127/CD95/CD27, CD4+ naive, central memory, regulatory and stem cell-like memory cells were sorted. Expressed TCRB transcripts were sequenced after all isolated RNA was converted to cDNA. Only in-frame clones appear in the TCRdb table, and some are missing; sequencing was by immunoSEQ multiplex PCR. The sample lists roughly 41,000 clones; over 45% were seen once. The receptor comes from a woman between 18 and 29 years old in good health. Sequenced input: central memory CD4+ T cells from blood.

CDR3 protein: CASSAPGQGGETQYF. CDR3 nucleotides: TGTGCCAGCTCAGCTCCGGGACAGGGCGGAGAGACCCAGTACTTC. The chain has TRBV18 and TRBJ2-5, with 9 bases aligning to TRBD1. The length of the CDR3 is 15 residues. V shed 5 bases and J 4 bases; nucleotides not matched to a gene: 8. Looked up from germline, CDR1 is KGHSH and CDR2 is LQKENI.